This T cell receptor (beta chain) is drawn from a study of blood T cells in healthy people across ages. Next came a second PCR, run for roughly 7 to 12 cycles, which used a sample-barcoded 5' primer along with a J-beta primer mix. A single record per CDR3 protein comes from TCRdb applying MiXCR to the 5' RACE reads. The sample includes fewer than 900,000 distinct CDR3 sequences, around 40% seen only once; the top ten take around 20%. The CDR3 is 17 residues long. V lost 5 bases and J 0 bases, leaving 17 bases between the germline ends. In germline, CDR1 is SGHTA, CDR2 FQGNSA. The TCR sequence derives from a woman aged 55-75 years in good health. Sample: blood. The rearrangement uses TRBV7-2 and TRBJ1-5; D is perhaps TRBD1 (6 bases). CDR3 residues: CASSPVGGGYSNQPQHF. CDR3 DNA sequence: TGTGCCAGCAGCCCCGTTGGGGGGGGCTATAGCAATCAGCCCCAGCATTTT.